The sequence of this TCR beta chain was determined in a study of blood T cells in healthy people across ages. Study-wide results and limits: The long-lived group displayed more naive CD4+ cells, plus higher diversity, than the aged donors did. Estimates of diversity drawn from one million T cells were considered underestimates. While age rose, TCR beta diversity per million T cells dropped in a roughly linear way.

Donors each provided ten milliliters of peripheral blood. The authors ran a second PCR of roughly 7 to 11 cycles using a sample-barcoded 5' primer and a J-beta primer mix. TCRdb fed the 5' RACE reads into MiXCR, producing one record per CDR3 protein. The sample shows hundreds of thousands of distinct CDR3 sequences, around a fifth of them seen only once. The CDR3 totals 15 residues. V was shortened by 3 bases and J by 0 bases, with 10 bases between the two germline ends. Germline assignment: CDR1 SGHRS and CDR2 YFSETQ. This clonotype showed up just a few times. Its antigen remains unknown. The genes are TRBV5-1 and TRBJ2-1, with D perhaps given as TRBD1 or TRBD2 (5 bases each). Material: blood. The clonotype comes from a man between 65 and 80 years old in good health. The CDR3, as DNA: TGCGCCAGCAGCTCCGAGGGGAGCTCCTACAATGAGCAGTTCTTC. Its protein is CASSSEGSSYNEQFF.